This T cell receptor beta chain derives from a study of shared clonotypes between healthy human individuals. Trimming removed 8 bases at V and 3 bases at J, with 10 bases between. CDR1 is MNHEY, CDR2 SVGAGI, per germline. The CDR3 extends over 12 amino acids. Produced via immunoSEQ multiplex PCR; TCRdb's table is partial and in-frame only. The profile shows 1 million to 1.2 million clones, roughly 77% of them singletons. The clonotype originates from a man aged 18 to 29 in good health. Some clones in this sample may be carry-over from other donors' samples. Sequences were obtained from memory CD4+ T cells from PBMCs. Subset noted: CD45RA-negative fraction. This chain connects TRBV6-5 to TRBJ1-2; D unresolved. CDR3 in DNA: TGTGCCAGCTACGCCAAGGACTATGGCTACACCTTC. It is translated as CASYAKDYGYTF.